Listed below are T cell receptor beta chains from one sample, sequenced in a study of blood T cells in healthy people across ages. TCRdb reanalysed the 5' RACE reads using MiXCR and keeps one entry per CDR3 protein. The sample contains approximately 1.5 million distinct CDR3 sequences, roughly two fifths of which appear only once. The source material was blood. The receptors were gathered from a woman under 30 in good health. The CDR3 runs from the conserved cysteine through the conserved F or W. A D gene is named only where the DNA matches it firmly. Some rows have no size entry. The others give once, few or many, or a class for an expanded clone.

J gene,V gene,clone size,D gene,CDR3 DNA,CDR3 protein
TRBJ2-1,TRBV15,few,NA,TGTGCCACCAGCCCGCGGGGGCCCTCCTACAATGAGCAGTTCTTC,CATSPRGPSYNEQFF
TRBJ2-2,TRBV27,few,NA,TGTGCCAGCAGTTTGGACCAGGTGACCGCCGGGGAGCTGTTTTTT,CASSLDQVTAGELFF
TRBJ2-5,TRBV7-2,NA,TRBD2,TGTGCCAGCAGCTTAGCAGGAGGGAGGGTTGGAGAGACCCAGTACTTC,CASSLAGGRVGETQYF
TRBJ1-1,TRBV19,few,NA,TGTGCCAGTAGTGGACGCGTGTGGGGGCATTTAATGAACACTGAAGCTTTCTTT,CASSGRVWGHLMNTEAFF
TRBJ2-3,TRBV3-1,few,TRBD1,TGTGCCAGCAGCCGAGAGACAGGGGCGAGAGATACGCAGTATTTT,CASSRETGARDTQYF
TRBJ2-1,TRBV6-5,few,NA,TGTGCCAGCAGTGGTAGCGCCTACAATGAGCAGTTCTTC,CASSGSAYNEQFF
TRBJ1-5,TRBV4-3,few,NA,TGCGCCAGCAGCCAAGAGTGGGGGGTGATTAGCAATCAGCCCCAGCATTTT,CASSQEWGVISNQPQHF
TRBJ2-7,TRBV4-1,NA,NA,TGCGCCAGCAGCCATATAGCGAATGAGCAGTACTTC,CASSHIANEQYF
TRBJ1-6,TRBV7-2,NA,NA,TGTGCCAGCAGCGTACTCCAGAAGAATTCACCCCTCCACTTT,CASSVLQKNSPLHF
TRBJ2-3,TRBV4-3,NA,NA,TGCGCCAGCAGCCTGATAGCCCTGGACAGCACAGATACGCAGTATTTT,CASSLIALDSTDTQYF
TRBJ2-7,TRBV7-8,NA,NA,TGTGCCAGCAGCTCGATAACACTATCCTACGAGCAGTACTTC,CASSSITLSYEQYF
TRBJ2-5,TRBV20-1,NA,NA,TGCAGTGCTCAGACGAGACACAGACAAGAGACCCAGTACTTC,CSAQTRHRQETQYF
TRBJ2-3,TRBV7-2,NA,TRBD1,TGTGCCAGCAGCGGGAGGGACAGGGGATTCGACACGCAGTATTTT,CASSGRDRGFDTQYF
TRBJ2-3,TRBV20-1,NA,NA,TGCAGTGTCCCGGGGGGCGATAGGAGTACGCAGTATTTT,CSVPGGDRSTQYF
TRBJ2-3,TRBV12-3/TRBV12-4,NA,NA,TGTGCCAGCAGCCCCTACCGTGACATGGAAACAGATGCGCAGTATTTT,CASSPYRDMETDAQYF
TRBJ1-2,TRBV30,NA,TRBD1,TGTGCCTGGACCCGGGACAGGGGGCTGTATGGCTACACCTTC,CAWTRDRGLYGYTF
TRBJ2-5,TRBV24-1,NA,NA,TGTGCCACCAGTGATCCCGGGCAGGGGCGCGATGAGCAGTACTTC,CATSDPGQGRDEQYF
TRBJ2-7,TRBV20-1,NA,NA,TGCAGTGCTAGAGATCGGGTCTTGGGCTACGAGCGGTACTTC,CSARDRVLGYERYF
TRBJ2-7,TRBV9,NA,NA,TGTGCCAGCAGCCCCCGGGGAGACCATGAGCAGTACTTC,CASSPRGDHEQYF
TRBJ1-2,TRBV29-1,few,NA,TGCAGCGTTGAAGATATGACCTACTATGGCTACACCTTC,CSVEDMTYYGYTF
TRBJ1-1,TRBV5-1,many,TRBD1,TGCGCCAGCAGCTTGGGACAGGGTTTAACTGAAGCTTTCTTT,CASSLGQGLTEAFF
TRBJ1-4,TRBV10-3,NA,NA,TGTGCCATCTACGTAGCGGCTAATGAAAAACTGTTTTTT,CAIYVAANEKLFF
TRBJ2-5,TRBV7-3,NA,NA,TGTGCCAGCAGCTTGTCGGGCGTTGGTGAGACCCAGTACTTC,CASSLSGVGETQYF
TRBJ2-3,TRBV2,few,NA,TGTGCCAGCACGACCGAAACGCAGTATTTT,CASTTETQYF
TRBJ1-3,TRBV4-3,NA,NA,TGCGCCAGCAGCCAAGAATGGGGGGTCGACACCATATATTTT,CASSQEWGVDTIYF
TRBJ1-1,TRBV2,few,NA,TGTGCCAGCAGTGCGAACAGCAACACTGAAGCTTTCTTT,CASSANSNTEAFF
TRBJ2-7,TRBV7-8,NA,TRBD1,TGTGCCCGCAGCTTAGACTGGGGGACAGGGCCCTACGAGCAGTACTTC,CARSLDWGTGPYEQYF
TRBJ1-2,TRBV29-1,NA,NA,TGCAGCGTCCGAAAGCAGGGAGAATATGGCTACACCTTC,CSVRKQGEYGYTF
TRBJ1-2,TRBV28,once,NA,TGTGCCAGCAGCCGCCCGAGCGCCTATGGCTACACCTTC,CASSRPSAYGYTF
TRBJ2-3,TRBV2,NA,NA,TGTGCCAGCAGCTACGCCCGACAGTCCTCCACAGATACGCAGTATTTT,CASSYARQSSTDTQYF
TRBJ1-2,TRBV4-1,few,TRBD1,TGCGCCAGCAGCCATGGACAGGCGGTTGGCTACACCTTC,CASSHGQAVGYTF
TRBJ2-5,TRBV25-1,NA,NA,TGTGCCAGCGGTCAGCACAGCGTCCAAGAGACCCAGTACTTC,CASGQHSVQETQYF
TRBJ2-1,TRBV6-2/TRBV6-3,few,NA,TGTGCCAGCAGTTACTCCCCCAGTATCAATGAGCAGTTCTTC,CASSYSPSINEQFF
TRBJ2-3,TRBV9,NA,NA,TGTGCCAGCAGCCCCTGGGGCCTGAGCACAGATATGCAGTATTTT,CASSPWGLSTDMQYF
TRBJ1-1,TRBV9,NA,TRBD1,TGTGCCAGCAGCGTAGTGGGACAGCTCCCTACTGAAGCTTTCTTT,CASSVVGQLPTEAFF
TRBJ2-6,TRBV20-1,NA,TRBD2,TGCAGTGCTACCCGAGCGGGGGCCCGCTCTGGGGCCAACGTCCTGACTTTC,CSATRAGARSGANVLTF
TRBJ2-1,TRBV11-2,NA,TRBD2,TGTGCCAGCAGCCCAACTAGCGCGGGGTACAATGAGCAGTTCTTC,CASSPTSAGYNEQFF
TRBJ1-2,TRBV4-3,NA,NA,TGCGCCAGCAGCCAAGTGGGGGGGGTAGAGAGTGGCTACACCTTC,CASSQVGGVESGYTF
TRBJ2-7,TRBV27,few,NA,TGTGCCAGCAGACTAAGGTACGGAACCTACGAGCAGTACTTC,CASRLRYGTYEQYF
TRBJ2-3,TRBV27,NA,NA,TGTGCCAGCAGCCCGGCCCCTCTAAATACGCAGTATTTT,CASSPAPLNTQYF
TRBJ1-1,TRBV3-1,NA,NA,TGTGCCAGCAGCCAAGACGGGGGGGGGTTTGGGACTGAAGCTTTCTTT,CASSQDGGGFGTEAFF
TRBJ1-1,TRBV6-6,NA,NA,TGTGCCAGCAGGATCAGGGTAACTGAAGCTTTCTTT,CASRIRVTEAFF
TRBJ2-5,TRBV30,NA,NA,TGTGCCTGGAGTCGAATGGGGGAGACCCAGTACTTC,CAWSRMGETQYF
TRBJ1-2,TRBV9,few,NA,TGTGCCAGCAGCCCCACCCATCTCAGGCCTAACTATGGCTACACCTTC,CASSPTHLRPNYGYTF
TRBJ2-5,TRBV9,NA,NA,TGTGCCAGCAGCGTAGCTCGTGACCTAAGAACAGAGACCCAGTACTTC,CASSVARDLRTETQYF
TRBJ2-6,TRBV20-1,many,NA,TGCAGTGCCTTCTCTGGGGCCAACGTCCTGACTTTC,CSAFSGANVLTF
TRBJ2-5,TRBV7-6,once,TRBD2,TGTGCCAGCAGCTTAGGGGGGGAGGGTACCTACAATGAGCAGTACTTC,CASSLGGEGTYNEQYF
TRBJ2-2,TRBV3-1,NA,NA,TGTGCCAGCAGCCAAGATTTTGCCGGGGAGCTGTTTTTT,CASSQDFAGELFF
TRBJ1-2,TRBV20-1,NA,NA,TGCAGTGCTAGTATGGGGATCGGTTATGGCTACACCTTC,CSASMGIGYGYTF
TRBJ2-1,TRBV20-1,few,TRBD1,TGCAGTGCCGACAGGGGTAGCGGCAATGAGCAGTTCTTC,CSADRGSGNEQFF
TRBJ2-7,TRBV20-1,few,NA,TGCAGTGTGGGATTGGGGGCCTACCCCTCCTACGAGCAGTACTTC,CSVGLGAYPSYEQYF
TRBJ2-1,TRBV27,NA,NA,TGTGCCAGCAGTTTCGTCACGGAGGGGCAGTTCTTC,CASSFVTEGQFF
TRBJ1-1,TRBV27,NA,NA,TGTGCCAGCAGTTTTCGGGGGGCTACCACTGAAGCTTTCTTT,CASSFRGATTEAFF
TRBJ2-7,TRBV29-1,NA,TRBD1,TGCAGCGTTGGCGGACAGGGGCTTTACGAGCAGTACTTC,CSVGGQGLYEQYF
TRBJ2-5,TRBV3-1,NA,TRBD2,TGTGCCAGCAGCCCCCTAGGAGGGACTAGCGACGATGAGCAGTACTTC,CASSPLGGTSDDEQYF
TRBJ2-3,TRBV7-2,NA,NA,TGTGCCAGCAGCCAGCCCCAAACAGGACCCCCAACAGATACGCAGTATTTT,CASSQPQTGPPTDTQYF
TRBJ2-3,TRBV24-1,once,NA,TGTGCCACCAGTGAACACCAGTATTTT,CATSEHQYF
TRBJ2-7,TRBV3-1,NA,TRBD2,TGTGCCAGCAGCCAAGGGACTAGCGGGAGGAACGAGCAGTACTTC,CASSQGTSGRNEQYF